This entry lists 9 T cell receptor beta chains sequenced from one sample in a study of blood T cell repertoires in COVID-19. This table comes from immunoSEQ multiplex PCR, and its TCRdb copy is limited to in-frame clones, with some not included. The sample records roughly 160,000 clones, 70% to 90% being singletons. The sequenced sample consisted of peripheral blood. Source of these receptors: a man between 18 and 35 years old with acute or convalescent COVID-19.

This clone was seen just once. The chain joins TRBV6-5 to TRBJ2-1; the match to TRBD2 covers 7 bases. Germline values: CDR1 MNHEY, CDR2 SVGAGI. V dropped 0 bases and J dropped 1; count of bases not matched to a gene: 3. The CDR3 extends over 16 amino acids. CDR3 in DNA: TGTGCCAGCAGTTACTCGACGCGGGGGTCCTACAATGAGCAGTTCTTC. Translation: CASSYSTRGSYNEQFF.

V gene TRBV5-1 combines with J gene TRBJ1-3, with 9 nucleotides matching TRBD1. The V gene end was trimmed by 4 bases and the J gene end by 2 bases; junction bases not matched to a gene: 1. In germline, CDR1 is SGHRS, CDR2 YFSETQ. This CDR3 is 14 amino acids long. The CDR3 loop reads CASSRTGAGNTIYF. The CDR3 DNA follows: TGCGCCAGCAGCCGGACAGGGGCTGGAAACACCATATATTTT.

The chain is built from TRBV2 and TRBJ2-1; D perhaps matches TRBD2 (7 bases). Germline V gives CDR1 SNHLY, CDR2 FYNNEI. V was cut by 5 bases and J by 8 bases, with 16 bases left in between. The CDR3 sequence is 14 residues long. Here the CDR3 reads CASSSGGPDDEQFF. The CDR3 DNA follows: TGTGCCAGCAGTTCGGGGGGCCCGGACGATGAGCAGTTCTTC.

In DNA form, the CDR3 reads TGTGCCAGCAGTCGCGGGGGGGGGTCGACTGAAGCTTTCTTT. Amino acid sequence: CASSRGGGSTEAFF. The chain combines TRBV6-5 with TRBJ1-1, with D perhaps TRBD1 (5 bases). CDR3 size: 14 residues. The ends were cut back, 5 bases at V and 5 bases at J, with 15 bases in the middle. Per the germline V gene, CDR1 is MNHEY and CDR2 is SVGAGI.

V and J are TRBV12-3 or TRBV12-4 and TRBJ1-1; perhaps TRBD1 as D (5 bases). V lost 5 bases and J lost 8, with 15 bases in between. The CDR3 spans 13 residues. The CDR3 sequence is CASSTQTGGEAFF. CDR3 nucleotides: TGTGCCAGCAGTACCCAGACCGGGGGGGAAGCTTTCTTT.

This clone was picked up a small number of times. The CDR3 DNA reads as TGCAGCGTTGAACTTACACTAGCGGGGGGCGACAATGAGCAGTTCTTC. It specifies CSVELTLAGGDNEQFF. The chain combines TRBV29-1 with TRBJ2-1; 12 nucleotides match TRBD2. The V segment lost 2 bases and the J segment 5 bases; nucleotides outside the gene matches: 7. The germline V gene encodes CDR1 SQVTM and CDR2 ANQGSEA. The CDR3 extends over 16 amino acids.

The rearrangement uses TRBV6-5 and TRBJ1-1; D not resolved. Per germline, CDR1 MNHEY and CDR2 SVGAGI. There are 13 residues in the CDR3. The V end lost 7 bases, the J end lost 3 bases, and 12 bases lay between the germline ends. In nucleotides, the CDR3 is TGTGCCAGCACGGAGGGAGGGTACACTGAAGCTTTCTTT. It encodes CASTEGGYTEAFF.

The CDR3 bases are TGTGCCAGCAGCCAATGGGGCGGGGGGCTCACAGATACGCAGTATTTT. Its translation is CASSQWGGGLTDTQYF. This chain links TRBV7-2 with TRBJ2-3; 8 bases match TRBD2. The CDR3 covers 16 residues. V shed 5 bases, J shed 2 bases, and the junction held 9 bases outside the gene matches. Germline values: CDR1 SGHTA, CDR2 FQGNSA.

This chain connects TRBV7-9 to TRBJ1-1, with TRBD1 matching 11 bases. The CDR3 has 16 amino acids. V lost 7 bases to trimming and J lost 6 bases; unmatched junction nucleotides: 13. Looked up from germline, CDR1 is SEHNR and CDR2 is FQNEAQ (reference sequence). DNA for the CDR3: TGTGCCAGCATCCCGGACAGGGGGCGTACTGTGGCTGAAGCTTTCTTT. It codes for CASIPDRGRTVAEAFF.